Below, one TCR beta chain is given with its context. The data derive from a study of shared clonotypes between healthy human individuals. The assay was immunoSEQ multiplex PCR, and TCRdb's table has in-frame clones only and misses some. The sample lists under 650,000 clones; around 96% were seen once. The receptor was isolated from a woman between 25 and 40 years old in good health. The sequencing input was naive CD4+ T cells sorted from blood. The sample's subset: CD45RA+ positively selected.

The CDR3 DNA reads as TGCGCCAGCAGCTTAGGGAACACTAATGAAAAACTGTTTTTT. This sequence encodes CASSLGNTNEKLFF. The V call is TRBV5-1, the J call TRBJ1-4, with D unclear. Trimming pared 2 bases from V and 2 bases from J, leaving 7 bases between. CDR1 and CDR2 from the germline V gene are SGHRS and YFSETQ. The CDR3 totals 14 residues.